These T cell receptor beta chains were read from a single sample in a study of control samples from healthy donors and cancer patients. The data were produced by immunoSEQ multiplex PCR, yet TCRdb's version contains in-frame clones alone and is incomplete. Among some 150,000 clones, 96% were seen once, and the ten largest hold approximately 1%. What was sequenced was blood. These receptor sequences come from a woman aged 30 to 39 in good health. The CDR3 runs from the conserved cysteine through the conserved F or W. Each record gives: CDR3 protein, CDR3 DNA, V gene, D gene, clone size, J gene, CDR3 length. The D gene is left open where the match is weak. Clone size is stated in some rows and not others, as once, few, many or a class when expanded.

CDR3: CASRARAKDGRQETQYF; DNA: TGTGCCAGCAGGGCTAGGGCCAAAGACGGTCGCCAAGAGACCCAGTACTTC; V: TRBV7-8; D: NA; size: NA; J: TRBJ2-5; length: 17
CDR3: CASSPRIRQETQYF; DNA: TGTGCCAGCAGCCCCAGGATACGACAAGAGACCCAGTACTTC; V: TRBV5-6; D: NA; size: NA; J: TRBJ2-5; length: 14
CDR3: CASGSRRDTEAFF; DNA: TGTGCCAGCGGGTCGAGGCGTGACACTGAAGCTTTCTTT; V: TRBV6-5; D: NA; size: NA; J: TRBJ1-1; length: 13
CDR3: CASSSMTSAAYNEQFF; DNA: TGTGCCAGCAGCTCGATGACTAGCGCGGCCTACAATGAGCAGTTCTTC; V: TRBV7-9; D: TRBD2; size: once; J: TRBJ2-1; length: 16
CDR3: CASSVAGGGDYEQYF; DNA: TGTGCCAGCAGCGTAGCTGGGGGGGGAGACTACGAGCAGTACTTC; V: TRBV9; D: TRBD2; size: NA; J: TRBJ2-7; length: 15
CDR3: CASSENYRLVGNQPQHF; DNA: TGTGCCAGCAGTGAGAATTATAGGCTGGTGGGCAATCAGCCCCAGCATTTT; V: TRBV2; D: NA; size: NA; J: TRBJ1-5; length: 17
CDR3: CASSFRAGNTIYF; DNA: TGTGCCAGCAGCTTCAGAGCTGGAAACACCATATATTTT; V: TRBV5-6; D: NA; size: NA; J: TRBJ1-3; length: 13
CDR3: CASSLMGLNTEAFF; DNA: TGTGCCAGCAGCCTAATGGGGTTGAACACTGAAGCTTTCTTT; V: TRBV6-2/TRBV6-3; D: NA; size: NA; J: TRBJ1-1; length: 14
CDR3: CASSLAVAAYEQYF; DNA: TGCGCCAGCAGCTTGGCGGTGGCTGCTTACGAGCAGTACTTC; V: TRBV5-1; D: NA; size: NA; J: TRBJ2-7; length: 14
CDR3: CASSSPYPDTQYF; DNA: TGCGCCAGCAGCTCCCCTTACCCCGATACGCAGTATTTT; V: TRBV5-1; D: NA; size: NA; J: TRBJ2-3; length: 13
CDR3: CASSSGLAGGPSHYEQYF; DNA: TGTGCCAGCAGCTCGGGACTAGCGGGAGGTCCATCACACTACGAGCAGTACTTC; V: TRBV7-8; D: TRBD2; size: NA; J: TRBJ2-7; length: 18
CDR3: CASSPRDRDQETQYF; DNA: TGTGCCAGCAGCCCCCGGGACAGGGATCAAGAGACCCAGTACTTC; V: TRBV4-2; D: TRBD1; size: NA; J: TRBJ2-5; length: 15
CDR3: CASRERLAGVGEQFF; DNA: TGTGCCAGTAGGGAACGACTAGCGGGAGTGGGTGAGCAGTTCTTC; V: TRBV19; D: TRBD2; size: NA; J: TRBJ2-1; length: 15
CDR3: CAWSSSAGLLYEQYF; DNA: TGTGCCTGGAGTTCCTCTGCGGGGCTCCTCTACGAGCAGTACTTC; V: TRBV30; D: NA; size: NA; J: TRBJ2-7; length: 15
CDR3: CASSLGWDSYEQYF; DNA: TGCGCCAGCAGCTTGGGATGGGATTCCTACGAGCAGTACTTC; V: TRBV5-1; D: NA; size: NA; J: TRBJ2-7; length: 14
CDR3: CAITMDSASYEQYF; DNA: TGTGCCATCACCATGGACAGCGCCTCCTACGAGCAGTACTTC; V: TRBV10-3; D: NA; size: NA; J: TRBJ2-7; length: 14
CDR3: CASSGLAALQETQYF; DNA: TGTGCCAGCAGCGGACTAGCGGCACTCCAAGAGACCCAGTACTTC; V: TRBV5-5; D: TRBD2; size: NA; J: TRBJ2-5; length: 15
CDR3: CASSWDARSNQPQHF; DNA: TGTGCCAGCAGTTGGGATGCTAGGAGCAATCAGCCCCAGCATTTT; V: TRBV28; D: NA; size: NA; J: TRBJ1-5; length: 15
CDR3: CASSSSGVGETQYF; DNA: TGTGCCAGCAGCTCTAGCGGGGTAGGTGAGACCCAGTACTTC; V: TRBV14; D: TRBD2; size: once; J: TRBJ2-5; length: 14
CDR3: CASRVGGGTDTQYF; DNA: TGCGCCAGCAGAGTCGGGGGAGGCACAGATACGCAGTATTTT; V: TRBV10-2; D: NA; size: few; J: TRBJ2-3; length: 14
CDR3: CAWSVRGGHGDEQYF; DNA: TGTGCCTGGAGTGTACGTGGGGGCCATGGTGACGAGCAGTACTTC; V: TRBV30; D: NA; size: NA; J: TRBJ2-7; length: 15
CDR3: CASSQDHVGIAYEQYF; DNA: TGTGCCAGCAGCCAAGATCACGTCGGCATTGCCTACGAGCAGTACTTC; V: TRBV3-1/TRBV3-2; D: NA; size: few; J: TRBJ2-7; length: 16
CDR3: CASSSVGGSEQYF; DNA: TGTGCCAGCAGTTCGGTTGGGGGGAGTGAGCAGTACTTC; V: TRBV6-6; D: NA; size: NA; J: TRBJ2-7; length: 13
CDR3: CASSVSAGLGVYEQYF; DNA: TGTGCCAGCAGTGTATCCGCGGGGCTAGGGGTCTACGAGCAGTACTTC; V: TRBV25-1; D: NA; size: NA; J: TRBJ2-7; length: 16
CDR3: CSVGGADRNSPLHF; DNA: TGCAGCGTTGGGGGGGCCGATAGGAATTCACCCCTCCACTTT; V: TRBV29-1; D: NA; size: NA; J: TRBJ1-6; length: 14
CDR3: CASSPRTSATTDTQYF; DNA: TGTGCCAGCAGCCCCCGGACTAGTGCCACCACAGATACGCAGTATTTT; V: TRBV5-4; D: TRBD2; size: NA; J: TRBJ2-3; length: 16
CDR3: CASRTNTGELFF; DNA: TGTGCCAGTAGAACGAACACCGGGGAGCTGTTTTTT; V: TRBV19; D: NA; size: NA; J: TRBJ2-2; length: 12
CDR3: CASSPSGTAYEQYF; DNA: TGTGCCAGCAGTCCCTCCGGGACAGCATACGAGCAGTACTTC; V: TRBV27; D: TRBD1; size: NA; J: TRBJ2-7; length: 14
CDR3: CASSYRTNNQPQHF; DNA: TGTGCCAGCAGTTACAGGACGAACAATCAGCCCCAGCATTTT; V: TRBV6-5; D: NA; size: NA; J: TRBJ1-5; length: 14
CDR3: CSAPSSTDTQYF; DNA: TGCAGCGCTCCTTCGAGCACAGATACGCAGTATTTT; V: TRBV29-1; D: NA; size: NA; J: TRBJ2-3; length: 12
CDR3: CASSLGRQGNNEQFF; DNA: TGTGCCAGCAGCTTGGGGAGACAGGGAAACAATGAGCAGTTCTTC; V: TRBV5-4; D: TRBD1; size: NA; J: TRBJ2-1; length: 15
CDR3: CASSLGGAGKNIQYF; DNA: TGCGCCAGCAGCCTCGGCGGGGCAGGTAAAAACATTCAGTACTTC; V: TRBV4-1; D: NA; size: NA; J: TRBJ2-4; length: 15
CDR3: CASSQDRPNEKLFF; DNA: TGTGCCAGCAGTCAGGACAGGCCTAATGAAAAACTGTTTTTT; V: TRBV2; D: TRBD1; size: NA; J: TRBJ1-4; length: 14
CDR3: CASRTRLGEQFF; DNA: TGTGCCAGCAGAACTCGACTCGGAGAGCAGTTCTTC; V: TRBV12-3/TRBV12-4; D: NA; size: once; J: TRBJ2-1; length: 12
CDR3: CASSLQTGELFF; DNA: TGCGCCAGCAGCCTTCAGACCGGGGAGCTGTTTTTT; V: TRBV5-1; D: NA; size: NA; J: TRBJ2-2; length: 12
CDR3: CASTPWGNTEAFF; DNA: TGTGCCAGCACCCCCTGGGGGAACACTGAAGCTTTCTTT; V: TRBV28; D: NA; size: NA; J: TRBJ1-1; length: 13
CDR3: CASGPGADSGANVLTF; DNA: TGTGCCAGCGGCCCAGGGGCTGACTCTGGGGCCAACGTCCTGACTTTC; V: TRBV5-6; D: NA; size: NA; J: TRBJ2-6; length: 16
CDR3: CASSYSWFGSTYEQYF; DNA: TGTGCCAGCAGTTACTCGTGGTTTGGCAGTACCTACGAGCAGTACTTC; V: TRBV6-5; D: NA; size: NA; J: TRBJ2-7; length: 16
CDR3: CASTLREGATEQFF; DNA: TGTGCCAGCACTTTAAGGGAGGGGGCGACTGAGCAGTTCTTC; V: TRBV6-6; D: NA; size: NA; J: TRBJ2-1; length: 14
CDR3: CASSFGTGSYGYTF; DNA: TGTGCCAGCAGTTTCGGCACAGGAAGCTATGGCTACACCTTC; V: TRBV28; D: NA; size: NA; J: TRBJ1-2; length: 14
CDR3: CASSEPRGDNQPQHF; DNA: TGTGCCAGCAGTGAACCCAGGGGGGACAATCAGCCCCAGCATTTT; V: TRBV6-1; D: TRBD1; size: NA; J: TRBJ1-5; length: 15
CDR3: CASSSGETQYF; DNA: TGTGCCAGCAGCTCAGGGGAGACCCAGTACTTC; V: TRBV12-3/TRBV12-4; D: NA; size: NA; J: TRBJ2-5; length: 11
CDR3: CASSLVDREDTEAFF; DNA: TGCGCCAGCAGCTTGGTGGACAGGGAAGACACTGAAGCTTTCTTT; V: TRBV5-1; D: TRBD1; size: NA; J: TRBJ1-1; length: 15
CDR3: CASSQGKTTTTDTQYF; DNA: TGTGCCAGCAGCCAAGGGAAGACTACTACCACAGATACGCAGTATTTT; V: TRBV3-1/TRBV3-2; D: NA; size: NA; J: TRBJ2-3; length: 16
CDR3: CSAQGNTEAFF; DNA: TGCAGCGCCCAGGGGAACACTGAAGCTTTCTTT; V: TRBV29-1; D: NA; size: NA; J: TRBJ1-1; length: 11
CDR3: CASSPRQGNNEQFF; DNA: TGTGCCAGCTCACCAAGGCAGGGGAACAATGAGCAGTTCTTC; V: TRBV18; D: NA; size: NA; J: TRBJ2-1; length: 14
CDR3: CASSVGSWAYEQYF; DNA: TGTGCCAGCAGCGTAGGATCGTGGGCCTACGAGCAGTACTTC; V: TRBV9; D: NA; size: NA; J: TRBJ2-7; length: 14
CDR3: CSASPASGRVEQYF; DNA: TGCAGTGCTAGTCCGGCTAGCGGGAGGGTCGAGCAGTACTTC; V: TRBV20-1; D: TRBD2; size: NA; J: TRBJ2-7; length: 14
CDR3: CASSLSGGPSTDTQYF; DNA: TGCGCCAGCAGCTTGAGCGGGGGGCCTAGCACAGATACGCAGTATTTT; V: TRBV5-1; D: TRBD2; size: NA; J: TRBJ2-3; length: 16
CDR3: CSQRGNTEAFF; DNA: TGCAGCCAGCGGGGGAACACTGAAGCTTTCTTT; V: TRBV20-1; D: NA; size: NA; J: TRBJ1-1; length: 11
CDR3: CASSPPLGGGTEAFF; DNA: TGTGCCAGCTCACCACCCCTCGGAGGGGGCACTGAAGCTTTCTTT; V: TRBV18; D: NA; size: NA; J: TRBJ1-1; length: 15